The rows below give T cell receptor beta chains drawn from one sample of a study of blood T cell repertoires in COVID-19. TCRdb's table, derived via immunoSEQ multiplex PCR, lists solely in-frame clones and lacks some. The sample lists roughly 250,000 clones; 84% were seen once. What was sequenced was peripheral blood. Receptors originate from a person aged 65 to 85 with COVID-19, enrolled during active disease. Both conserved end residues are part of each CDR3. D genes are given only for firm matches. Clone size, where shown, is once, few, many, or a class for clones that have expanded.

CDR3 DNA: TGTGCCTGGAGCCTTGATCCCGGGACTAAAGGACCCGCCCGGAACAATGAGCAGTTCTTC
CDR3 protein: CAWSLDPGTKGPARNNEQFF
V gene: TRBV30
clone size: once
CDR3 length: 20
D gene: TRBD2
J gene: TRBJ2-1

CDR3 DNA: TGTGCCAGCAGCTGGGGGGGGCGTGTGGGTCCCGACGAGCAGTACTTC
CDR3 protein: CASSWGGRVGPDEQYF
V gene: TRBV11-3
clone size: .
CDR3 length: 16
D gene: .
J gene: TRBJ2-7

CDR3 DNA: TGCGCCAGCAGCCAAGAGGACAGGGGGCACTATGGCTACACCTTC
CDR3 protein: CASSQEDRGHYGYTF
V gene: TRBV4-1
clone size: .
CDR3 length: 15
D gene: TRBD1
J gene: TRBJ1-2

CDR3 DNA: TGTGCCAGCTCCCAGACGGACAGATCTAACTATGGCTACACCTTC
CDR3 protein: CASSQTDRSNYGYTF
V gene: TRBV18
clone size: .
CDR3 length: 15
D gene: .
J gene: TRBJ1-2

CDR3 DNA: TGTGCCACCGCAAGGGGGGTTGGGGGGGGGACCCAGTACTTC
CDR3 protein: CATARGVGGGTQYF
V gene: TRBV28
clone size: once
CDR3 length: 14
D gene: .
J gene: TRBJ2-5

CDR3 DNA: TGTGCCAGCAGCTTAGGATTAGCGGGGGGGCTAAGGGAGACCCAGTACTTC
CDR3 protein: CASSLGLAGGLRETQYF
V gene: TRBV7-2
clone size: .
CDR3 length: 17
D gene: TRBD2
J gene: TRBJ2-5

CDR3 DNA: TGTGCCAGTAGTATCGGGGAGAACACCGGGGAGCTGTTTTTT
CDR3 protein: CASSIGENTGELFF
V gene: TRBV19
clone size: .
CDR3 length: 14
D gene: .
J gene: TRBJ2-2

CDR3 DNA: TGTGCCAGCAGTCGACAGGGTACAAATCAGCCCCAGCATTTT
CDR3 protein: CASSRQGTNQPQHF
V gene: TRBV6-5
clone size: .
CDR3 length: 14
D gene: TRBD1
J gene: TRBJ1-5

CDR3 DNA: TGTGCCAGCAGCCTACAGGGGGCGGCTCAGCCCCAGCATTTT
CDR3 protein: CASSLQGAAQPQHF
V gene: TRBV7-2
clone size: .
CDR3 length: 14
D gene: TRBD1
J gene: TRBJ1-5

CDR3 DNA: TGTGCCAGCAGACCTAGCGGGAGGGCACTCGAGCAGTACTTC
CDR3 protein: CASRPSGRALEQYF
V gene: TRBV6-5
clone size: .
CDR3 length: 14
D gene: TRBD2
J gene: TRBJ2-7

CDR3 DNA: TGTGCCAGCTCACCATACGAGGGGGCAGGGGAGACCCAGTACTTC
CDR3 protein: CASSPYEGAGETQYF
V gene: TRBV18
clone size: .
CDR3 length: 15
D gene: TRBD1
J gene: TRBJ2-5